The present T cell receptor beta chain was sequenced within a study of identical twins. Overall study findings and caveats: The more abundant beta clonotypes in cord blood had fewer insertions, and memory repertoires did not show this. Among monozygotic twins, out-of-frame TCR alpha sharing exceeded what models predicted.

CDR1 GTSNPN and CDR2 SVGIG come from the germline V gene (reference sequence). The CDR3 is 13 amino acids. The junction had 5 bases not matched to a gene; V was cut back by 5 bases and J by 2 bases. MiXCR was run by TCRdb on the 5' RACE reads, yielding one entry per CDR3 protein. This table has a few hundred thousand distinct CDR3 sequences, 7% to 9.5% appearing once. Points on this clonotype: No antigen is known for it.

The receptor comes from a woman aged 45-65 years in good health. What was sequenced was naive T cells sorted from blood. The chain recombines TRBV30 with TRBJ2-7; TRBD2 matches 8 bases. The CDR3 DNA sequence: TGTGCCTGGGGGACTAGGGAGACCTACGAGCAGTACTTC. Protein: CAWGTRETYEQYF.